This T cell receptor (beta chain) was captured in a study of CD8 T cells in ankylosing spondylitis. General study findings and limits: Within ankylosing spondylitis blood, a TCR beta motif made up of roughly eight highly homologous variants appeared to be characteristic. It was reported that disease-linked clones were significantly enriched in matched ankylosing spondylitis synovial fluid.

5'-RACE, quantitative and with molecular barcodes, yielded the TCR beta libraries. Via MiXCR, TCRdb re-called the 5' RACE reads, giving one row per CDR3 protein. The sample gives under 250,000 distinct CDR3 sequences, approximately 8% of which show up once; 4.8% is in the top ten. This clonotype was picked up many times. Its antigen remains unidentified. V gave up 3 bases and J gave up 3 bases; unmatched junction bases: 14. This CDR3 has 19 residues. Germline lookup yields CDR1 SGHRS and CDR2 YFSETQ. The TCR comes from a female donor with ankylosing spondylitis or in good health (not recorded which). What was sequenced was blood, either unsorted or a sorted T cell fraction (not recorded which). The chain carries TRBV5-1 and TRBJ2-3; 12 bases fit TRBD2. The CDR3 loop is CASSWRASGRATLTDTQYF. CDR3 nucleotide sequence: TGCGCCAGCAGCTGGAGAGCTAGCGGGAGGGCTACTCTTACAGATACGCAGTATTTT.